The rows below give T cell receptor beta chains drawn from one sample of a study of early T cells in non-severe SARS-CoV-2 infection. Via MiXCR, TCRdb re-called the 5' RACE reads, giving one row per CDR3 protein. The profile shows roughly 49,000 distinct CDR3 sequences, less than 4.5% of them singletons. The sequencing sample was made of whole blood. The receptors originated from an adult who was a healthcare worker with PCR-confirmed SARS-CoV-2 infection or an uninfected control (not recorded which). Each CDR3 is given with its conserved first and last residue. The order of the fields is CDR3 protein, J gene, V gene.

CDR3 protein: CASGLVGGYLMDTEAFF
J gene: TRBJ1-1
V gene: TRBV12-5

CDR3 protein: CSARVGTSGSVSGDTQYF
J gene: TRBJ2-3
V gene: TRBV20-1

CDR3 protein: CATTENGEQYF
J gene: TRBJ2-7
V gene: TRBV27

CDR3 protein: CSAEDPGGIQETQYF
J gene: TRBJ2-5
V gene: TRBV20-1

CDR3 protein: CASTAGLGSGKETQYF
J gene: TRBJ2-5
V gene: TRBV6-2/TRBV6-3

CDR3 protein: CASSAVSSLYF
J gene: TRBJ2-7
V gene: TRBV14

CDR3 protein: CASSPGNSGANVLTF
J gene: TRBJ2-6
V gene: TRBV18

CDR3 protein: CASSRTGNYNEQFF
J gene: TRBJ2-1
V gene: TRBV9

CDR3 protein: CASSYAPGTGGLYTQYF
J gene: TRBJ2-3
V gene: TRBV7-9

CDR3 protein: CASRTRVGSNIQYF
J gene: TRBJ2-4
V gene: TRBV12-3/TRBV12-4

CDR3 protein: CASSRAIGTPSSGGELFF
J gene: TRBJ2-2
V gene: TRBV6-1

CDR3 protein: CASSRSGTTYEQYF
J gene: TRBJ2-7
V gene: TRBV7-8

CDR3 protein: CASSLVGGGQPQHF
J gene: TRBJ1-5
V gene: TRBV5-1

CDR3 protein: CASSPYRRTNYGYTF
J gene: TRBJ1-2
V gene: TRBV7-2

CDR3 protein: CASSVPSGGASTDTQYF
J gene: TRBJ2-3
V gene: TRBV5-1

CDR3 protein: CASSSVGQLYGYTF
J gene: TRBJ1-2
V gene: TRBV5-5

CDR3 protein: CASSSTPNEQFF
J gene: TRBJ2-1
V gene: TRBV11-2

CDR3 protein: CAWSSEAGGQPQHF
J gene: TRBJ1-5
V gene: TRBV30

CDR3 protein: CASSRTLQTNYGYTF
J gene: TRBJ1-2
V gene: TRBV6-5

CDR3 protein: CATSSSWDRNTIYF
J gene: TRBJ1-3
V gene: TRBV15

CDR3 protein: CASSLSLGMNTEAFF
J gene: TRBJ1-1
V gene: TRBV4-3

CDR3 protein: CASSQPGQGTPYEQYF
J gene: TRBJ2-7
V gene: TRBV5-1

CDR3 protein: CASSPSKQGNEQFF
J gene: TRBJ2-1
V gene: TRBV7-9

CDR3 protein: CASSLGAGTPWPQHF
J gene: TRBJ1-5
V gene: TRBV11-2

CDR3 protein: CASSMVRGWTDTQYF
J gene: TRBJ2-3
V gene: TRBV19

CDR3 protein: CASTTPGTANSPLHF
J gene: TRBJ1-6
V gene: TRBV19

CDR3 protein: CASSLEDTQYF
J gene: TRBJ2-3
V gene: TRBV5-6

CDR3 protein: CSVAQGRHSNQPQHF
J gene: TRBJ1-5
V gene: TRBV29-1

CDR3 protein: CASSRWASGRARETQYF
J gene: TRBJ2-5
V gene: TRBV5-4

CDR3 protein: CASSSGRGYGYTF
J gene: TRBJ1-2
V gene: TRBV7-3

CDR3 protein: CASSAKTPATNEKLFF
J gene: TRBJ1-4
V gene: TRBV2

CDR3 protein: CASSYDGRQETQYF
J gene: TRBJ2-5
V gene: TRBV6-6

CDR3 protein: CSAGGGISYEQYF
J gene: TRBJ2-7
V gene: TRBV20-1

CDR3 protein: CASSLDLSGANVLTF
J gene: TRBJ2-6
V gene: TRBV11-2

CDR3 protein: CASSESLQDNYGYTF
J gene: TRBJ1-2
V gene: TRBV10-1

CDR3 protein: CASSLVTVSSYEQYF
J gene: TRBJ2-7
V gene: TRBV7-8

CDR3 protein: CASSLRGLAGVTDTQYF
J gene: TRBJ2-3
V gene: TRBV12-3/TRBV12-4

CDR3 protein: CASSLDGVSFSPLHF
J gene: TRBJ1-6
V gene: TRBV7-2

CDR3 protein: CASSLGGSTVTGELFF
J gene: TRBJ2-2
V gene: TRBV5-1

CDR3 protein: CASSQEGEGRLAEAFF
J gene: TRBJ1-1
V gene: TRBV3-1

CDR3 protein: CASSEGTLNEKLFF
J gene: TRBJ1-4
V gene: TRBV25-1